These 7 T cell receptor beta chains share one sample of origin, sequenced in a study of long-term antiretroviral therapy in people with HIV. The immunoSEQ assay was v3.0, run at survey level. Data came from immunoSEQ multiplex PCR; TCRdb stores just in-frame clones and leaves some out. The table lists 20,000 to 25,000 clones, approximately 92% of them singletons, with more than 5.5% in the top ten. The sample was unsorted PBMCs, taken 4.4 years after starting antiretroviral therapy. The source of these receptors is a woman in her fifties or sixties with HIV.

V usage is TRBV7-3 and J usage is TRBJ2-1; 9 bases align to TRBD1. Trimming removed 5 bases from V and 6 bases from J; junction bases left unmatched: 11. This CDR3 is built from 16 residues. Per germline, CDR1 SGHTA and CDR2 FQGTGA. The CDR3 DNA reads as TGTGCCAGCAGCATCACGACGGGACAGGGAACCAATGAGCAGTTCTTC. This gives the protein CASSITTGQGTNEQFF. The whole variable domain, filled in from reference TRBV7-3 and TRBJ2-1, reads GAGVSQTPSNKVTEKGKYVELRCDPISGHTALYWYRQSLGQGPEFLIYFQGTGAADDSGLPNDRFFAVRPEGSVSTLKIQRTERGDSAVYLCASSITTGQGTNEQFFGPGTRLTVL.

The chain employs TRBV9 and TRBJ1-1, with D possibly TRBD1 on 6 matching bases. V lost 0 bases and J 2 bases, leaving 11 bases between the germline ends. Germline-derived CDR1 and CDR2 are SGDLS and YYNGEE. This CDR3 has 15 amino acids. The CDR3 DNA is TGTGCCAGCAGCGTAGGACAGGTCTCTAACACTGAAGCTTTCTTT. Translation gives CASSVGQVSNTEAFF.

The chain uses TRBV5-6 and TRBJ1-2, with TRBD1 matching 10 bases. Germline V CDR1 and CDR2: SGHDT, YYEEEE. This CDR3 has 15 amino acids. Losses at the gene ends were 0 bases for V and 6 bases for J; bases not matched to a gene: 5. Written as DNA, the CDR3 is TGTGCCAGCAGCTTGGGACAGGGGGCTAGTGATGGCTACACCTTC. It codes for CASSLGQGASDGYTF.

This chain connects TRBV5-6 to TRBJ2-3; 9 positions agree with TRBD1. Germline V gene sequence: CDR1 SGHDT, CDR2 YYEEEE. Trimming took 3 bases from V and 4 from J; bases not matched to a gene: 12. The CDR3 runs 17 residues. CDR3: CASSSQAGTGFADTQYF. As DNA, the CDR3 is TGTGCCAGCAGCTCCCAAGCCGGGACAGGGTTCGCAGATACGCAGTATTTT.

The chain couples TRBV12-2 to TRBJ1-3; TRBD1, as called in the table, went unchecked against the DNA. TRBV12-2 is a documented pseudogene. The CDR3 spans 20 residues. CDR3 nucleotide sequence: TGTGCAAGTCGCTTAGAATATGACAGGGGACCTCTCATCTCTGGAAACACCATATATTTT. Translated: CASRLEYDRGPLISGNTIYF.

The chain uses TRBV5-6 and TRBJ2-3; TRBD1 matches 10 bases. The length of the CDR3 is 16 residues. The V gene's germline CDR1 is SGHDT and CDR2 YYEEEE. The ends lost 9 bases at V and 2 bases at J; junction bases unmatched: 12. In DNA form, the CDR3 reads TGTGCCACCCTGCAGGTGGGACAGGGGTCCACAGATACGCAGTATTTT. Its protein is CATLQVGQGSTDTQYF. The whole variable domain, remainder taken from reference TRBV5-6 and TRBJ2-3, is DAGVTQSPTHLIKTRGQQVTLRCSPKSGHDTVSWYQQALGQGPQFIFQYYEEEERQRGNFPDRFSGHQFPNYSSELNVNALLLGDSALYLCATLQVGQGSTDTQYFGPGTRLTVL.

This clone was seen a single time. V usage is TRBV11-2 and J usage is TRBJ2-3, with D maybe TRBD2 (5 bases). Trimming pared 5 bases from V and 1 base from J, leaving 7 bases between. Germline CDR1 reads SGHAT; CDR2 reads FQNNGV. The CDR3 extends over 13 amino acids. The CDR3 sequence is CASSLGGTDTQYF. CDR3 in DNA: TGTGCCAGCAGCCTCGGGGGCACAGATACGCAGTATTTT.